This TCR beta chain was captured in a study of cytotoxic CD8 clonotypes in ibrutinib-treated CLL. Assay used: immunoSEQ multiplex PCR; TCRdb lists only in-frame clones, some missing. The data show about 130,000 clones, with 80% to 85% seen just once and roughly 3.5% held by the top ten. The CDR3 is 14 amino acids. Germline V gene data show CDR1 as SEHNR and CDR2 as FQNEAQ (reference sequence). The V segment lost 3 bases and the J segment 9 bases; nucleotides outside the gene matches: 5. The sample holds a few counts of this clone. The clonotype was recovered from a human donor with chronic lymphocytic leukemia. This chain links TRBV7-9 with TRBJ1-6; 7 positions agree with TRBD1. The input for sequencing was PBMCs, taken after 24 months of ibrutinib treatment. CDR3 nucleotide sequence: TGTGCCAGCAGCTTCGACAGGGTCGGTTCACCCCTCCACTTT. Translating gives CASSFDRVGSPLHF.